The 11 T cell receptor beta chains in this list originate from one sample, sequenced in a study of blood T cell repertoires in COVID-19. Method: immunoSEQ multiplex PCR; TCRdb's copy keeps in-frame clones and lacks some. The repertoire holds more than 85,000 clones, with nearly 90% as singletons. What was sequenced was peripheral blood. These receptors originate from a woman aged 60-70 years with acute or convalescent COVID-19.

The chain couples TRBV3-1 (or the pseudogene TRBV3-2) to TRBJ1-2; D call uncertain. This CDR3 is 15 amino acids long. Germline V gene lookup returns CDR1 LGHDT and CDR2 YNNKEL (reference sequence). The ends were cut back, 0 bases at V and 2 bases at J, with 10 bases in the middle. CDR3 in amino acids: CASSQDFSQNYGYTF. CDR3 nucleotides: TGTGCCAGCAGCCAAGATTTTTCGCAGAACTATGGCTACACCTTC.

The chain has TRBV7-9 and TRBJ2-1; TRBD2 matches at 15 bases. With V trimmed by 5 bases and J by 7 bases, 9 bases remained unmatched. There are 17 residues in the CDR3. The V gene's germline CDR1 is SEHNR and CDR2 FQNEAQ (reference sequence). CDR3 amino acids: CASSPMGLAGGYNEQFF. In DNA, the CDR3 is TGTGCCAGCAGCCCGATGGGACTAGCGGGAGGCTATAATGAGCAGTTCTTC. Looking up the rest from reference TRBV7-9 and TRBJ2-1 gives the full variable domain: DTGVSQNPRHKITKRGQNVTFRCDPISEHNRLYWYRQTLGQGPEFLTYFQNEAQLEKSRLLSDRFSAERPKGSFSTLEIQRTEQGDSAMYLCASSPMGLAGGYNEQFFGPGTRLTVL.

The chain is built from TRBV3-1 (or the pseudogene TRBV3-2) and TRBJ2-1, with D perhaps TRBD2 (6 bases). The CDR3 is 14 residues long. V shed 3 bases and J shed 5 bases, with 11 bases lying between them. CDR1 is LGHDT and CDR2 is YNNKEL in the germline V gene (reference sequence). In DNA, the CDR3 is TGTGCCAGCAGCCACGGAGGGGAGAACAATGAGCAGTTCTTC. It specifies CASSHGGENNEQFF.

The chain couples TRBV19 to TRBJ2-2; tentative D call: TRBD2 (5 bases). V was pared by 3 bases and J by 6 bases, with 20 bases between. Germline CDR1 and CDR2: LNHDA and SQIVND (reference sequence). The CDR3 covers 17 residues. The CDR3 DNA reads as TGTGCCAGTAGTATCCCAGACCTACGGGGTCGGGCCGGGGAGCTGTTTTTT. Amino acid sequence: CASSIPDLRGRAGELFF.

The chain combines TRBV9 with TRBJ1-4, with 7 bases that match TRBD1. CDR1 and CDR2 (germline): SGDLS, YYNGEE. This CDR3 contains 14 residues. With V trimmed by 7 bases and J by 5 bases, 8 bases remained unmatched. The CDR3 region has the DNA TGTGCCAGCGGCGACAGGGTGGACAATGAAAAACTGTTTTTT. It specifies CASGDRVDNEKLFF.

The V call is TRBV6-5, the J call TRBJ2-7; 7 bases are shared with TRBD1. V lost 6 bases and J lost 7; bases outside the gene matches: 12. The CDR3 is 14 amino acids. Germline loops: CDR1 MNHEY, CDR2 SVGAGI. CDR3 sequence reads: CASRPWDSTREQYF. The CDR3, as DNA: TGTGCCAGCAGGCCTTGGGACAGCACGCGGGAGCAGTACTTC.

The V and J genes are TRBV19 and TRBJ1-2; D not certain. Germline CDR1 reads LNHDA; CDR2 reads SQIVND (reference sequence). Trimming shortened V by 3 bases and J by 2 bases, and 10 bases separated the two germline ends. The CDR3 is 14 residues long. CDR3 nucleotides: TGTGCCAGTAGTATGGAGGGAAGGAACTATGGCTACACCTTC. The encoded protein is CASSMEGRNYGYTF.

This clone was detected a few times. The V gene is TRBV28, the J gene TRBJ1-4; D is perhaps TRBD1 (6 bases). Trimming shortened V by 3 bases and J by 5 bases, and 16 bases separated the two germline ends. The CDR3 loop spans 16 amino acids. Germline V gene sequence: CDR1 MDHEN, CDR2 SYDVKM. Written as DNA, the CDR3 is TGTGCCAGCAGTTTGGTTAGTCCTGGACAGAATGAAAAACTGTTTTTT. Amino acid sequence: CASSLVSPGQNEKLFF.

The chain employs TRBV6-5 and TRBJ1-5; 9 positions agree with TRBD1. V lost 5 bases to trimming and J lost 2 bases; unmatched junction nucleotides: 4. The germline V gene has CDR1 MNHEY and CDR2 SVGAGI. The CDR3 extends over 15 amino acids. The DNA for the CDR3 is TGTGCCAGCAGTCCCCGACAGGGGGGCAATCAGCCCCAGCATTTT. It is translated as CASSPRQGGNQPQHF.

This CDR3 is CASSIPPRGRNGYTF. CDR3 coding DNA: TGTGCCAGTAGTATCCCCCCCCGGGGTAGGAATGGCTACACCTTC. The chain combines TRBV19 with TRBJ1-2; D uncertain. This CDR3 has 15 amino acids. The V gene lost 3 bases and the J gene lost 6 bases, with 17 bases spanning the gap. In germline, CDR1 is LNHDA, CDR2 SQIVND (reference sequence).

This clone was observed a few times. The chain links TRBV7-9 to TRBJ1-1; 10 bases line up with TRBD1. After removal of 1 base from V and 3 bases from J, the junction contained 2 bases not matched to a gene. Germline V gene sequence: CDR1 SEHNR, CDR2 FQNEAQ (reference sequence). The CDR3 runs 15 residues. The CDR3 DNA reads as TGTGCCAGCAGCTTAGGACAGGGGGCGGACACTGAAGCTTTCTTT. Amino acids: CASSLGQGADTEAFF.